Listed here are 4 T cell receptor beta chains from one sample, sequenced in a study of CD8 T cells in ankylosing spondylitis. Notes on the study in general: About 8 highly homologous variants made up a TCR beta motif, and this motif appeared characteristic of ankylosing spondylitis blood.

One entry per CDR3 protein, called by TCRdb with MiXCR from the 5' RACE reads. This sample has about 440,000 distinct CDR3 sequences; approximately 17% occur once, and the top ten carry over 1%. Antigens of these TCRs are unknown. The specimen was blood, either unsorted or a sorted T cell fraction (not recorded which). The receptors were sampled from a male donor with ankylosing spondylitis.

V usage is TRBV5-1 and J usage is TRBJ2-6; either TRBD1 or TRBD2 may supply D (5 bases each). Germline CDR1 SGHRS, CDR2 YFSETQ. The CDR3 has 20 residues. V lost 7 bases, J lost 0 bases, and 26 bases lay in between. The CDR3 sequence: CASASLGSRGSHSGANVLTF. Written as DNA, the CDR3 is TGCGCCAGCGCGAGCTTGGGGAGTAGGGGTTCCCACTCTGGGGCCAACGTCCTGACTTTC.

V gene TRBV5-1 combines with J gene TRBJ2-2, with D possibly being TRBD2 (6 bases). The V end lost 4 bases, the J end lost 7 bases, and 11 bases lay between the germline ends. The CDR3 consists of 13 residues. The germline CDR1 and CDR2 sequences are SGHRS and YFSETQ. In nucleotides, the CDR3 is TGCGCCAGCAGCGGGGGACTTCTCGGGGAGCTGTTTTTT. Amino acid sequence: CASSGGLLGELFF. Full variable domain (remainder filled in from reference TRBV5-1 and TRBJ2-2): KAGVTQTPRYLIKTRGQQVTLSCSPISGHRSVSWYQQTPGQGLQFLFEYFSETQRNKGNFPGRFSGRQFSNSRSEMNVSTLELGDSALYLCASSGGLLGELFFGEGSRLTVL.

The chain uses TRBV11-2 and TRBJ2-5, with D possibly matching TRBD1 (5 bases). Trimming cost V 0 bases and J 9 bases, with 11 bases left between them. The CDR3 totals 13 residues. The germline gives CDR1 SGHAT, CDR2 FQNNGV. The CDR3 loop is CASSLEGVGAQYF. Here the CDR3 DNA reads TGTGCCAGCAGCTTAGAAGGGGTTGGAGCCCAGTACTTC.

The chain carries TRBV6-5 and TRBJ2-7; 9 bases are shared with TRBD1. Germline assignment: CDR1 MNHEY and CDR2 SVGAGI. V lost 0 bases to trimming and J lost 2 bases; unmatched junction nucleotides: 2. There are 15 residues in the CDR3. The CDR3 coding sequence is TGTGCCAGCAGTTACTCGGGACAGGGAGCCTACGAGCAGTACTTC. This codes for CASSYSGQGAYEQYF.